Given below is one T cell receptor beta chain in context. The data were obtained in a study of blood T cell repertoires in COVID-19. Across the whole study: The samples span acute and convalescent COVID-19 from the United States, Italy and Spain. PBMCs, B-cell-depleted T cells, or T cells provided the cDNA or gDNA that made up the material.

The CDR3 has 15 amino acids. V shed 4 bases, J shed 7 bases, and the junction held 9 bases outside the gene matches. Germline V gives CDR1 SGDLS, CDR2 YYNGEE. TCRdb keeps only in-frame clones here, not all; method: immunoSEQ multiplex PCR. The data contain roughly 200,000 clones, nearly 90% of them seen just once; the ten biggest clones take up roughly 0.56%. The receptor was derived from a man aged 50-59 years with acute or convalescent COVID-19. Material for sequencing was peripheral blood. The chain joins TRBV9 to TRBJ2-1, with 9 bases fitting TRBD2. CDR3 sequence: CASSPQREVGNEQFF. The CDR3 nucleotides are TGTGCCAGCAGCCCTCAGCGGGAGGTGGGGAATGAGCAGTTCTTC.